The 14 T cell receptor beta chains below all came from one sample that was sequenced in a study of OX40 agonist ivuxolimab in advanced cancers. TCRdb keeps only in-frame clones here, not all; method: immunoSEQ multiplex PCR. In the table there are fewer than 25,000 clones, under 85% of which are singletons. Source: CD4+ or CD8+ T cells sorted from blood, taken in a trial of the OX40 agonist ivuxolimab. Source of these receptors: an adult with an advanced solid tumor such as melanoma, head and neck, liver or kidney cancer.

The chain links TRBV15 to TRBJ1-5; 10 bases map to TRBD1. Trimming took 4 bases from V and 7 from J; bases not matched to a gene: 4. The CDR3 consists of 14 residues. CDR1 is LNHNV, CDR2 YYDKDF, per germline (reference sequence). The CDR3 DNA reads as TGTGCCACCAGCACGGGGACAGGGGACCAGCCCCAGCATTTT. Translating it yields CATSTGTGDQPQHF.

V gene TRBV19 combines with J gene TRBJ2-7; no clear D. Germline loops: CDR1 LNHDA, CDR2 SQIVND (reference sequence). The CDR3 is 15 residues long. With 0 bases removed from V and 0 bases from J, the gap between germline ends came to 9 bases. CDR3 bases: TGTGCCAGTAGTATAGATGTCAGAAGCTCCTACGAGCAGTACTTC. This sequence encodes CASSIDVRSSYEQYF.

The chain is built from TRBV19 and TRBJ1-3; maybe TRBD1 (5 bases). This CDR3 is built from 15 residues. Germline loops: CDR1 LNHDA, CDR2 SQIVND (reference sequence). Trimming pared 3 bases from V and 4 bases from J, leaving 13 bases between. CDR3 coding DNA: TGTGCCAGTAGTATTTCCGGGACGTCAGGAAACACCATATATTTT. Encoded protein: CASSISGTSGNTIYF.

The V and J genes are TRBV4-1 and TRBJ1-1, with a possible D match to TRBD1 (5 bases). Per the germline V gene, CDR1 is MGHRA and CDR2 is YSYEKL. The CDR3 is made up of 14 amino acids. Trimming stripped 5 bases from V and 4 bases from J, with 14 bases between. CDR3 loop: CASSYSRGATEAFF. DNA for the CDR3: TGCGCCAGCAGCTATTCACGTGGGGCCACTGAAGCTTTCTTT.

The genes are TRBV6-1 and TRBJ1-1; possibly TRBD1 for D (6 bases). The CDR3 spans 15 residues. The V end lost 6 bases, the J end lost 2 bases, and 16 bases lay between the germline ends. CDR1 is MNHNS and CDR2 is SASEGT in the germline V gene. CDR3 protein: CASRPIQGINTEAFF. The CDR3 coding sequence is TGTGCCAGCAGGCCAATACAGGGTATTAACACTGAAGCTTTCTTT.

This clone has a handful of counts. The V and J genes are TRBV7-9 and TRBJ1-2, with D unclear. CDR1 SEHNR and CDR2 FQNEAQ come from the germline V gene (reference sequence). The V end lost 3 bases, the J end lost 5 bases, and 7 bases lay between the germline ends. The CDR3 contains 12 residues. The CDR3 sequence: CASSFGGYGYTF. CDR3 bases: TGTGCCAGCAGCTTCGGTGGGTATGGCTACACCTTC.

This chain uses TRBV10-3 with TRBJ1-1, with a possible D match to TRBD1 (5 bases). The V gene's germline CDR1 is ENHRY and CDR2 SYGVKD. This CDR3 has 16 amino acids. The V gene lost 0 bases and the J gene lost 3 bases, with 14 bases spanning the gap. The CDR3 nucleotides read TGTGCCATCAGTGAGTCTGGGGGGGTCCGGTACACTGAAGCTTTCTTT. This codes for CAISESGGVRYTEAFF.

The rearrangement links TRBV15 to TRBJ2-3; the D call may be TRBD1 or TRBD2 (5 bases each). In germline, CDR1 is LNHNV, CDR2 YYDKDF (reference sequence). This CDR3 is 16 amino acids long. With 0 bases removed from V and 1 base from J, the gap between germline ends came to 11 bases. The CDR3 here is CATSRERGDGTDTQYF. The CDR3 nucleotides read TGTGCCACCAGCAGAGAGCGTGGGGACGGCACAGATACGCAGTATTTT. The full variable domain, its missing parts supplied by reference TRBV15 and TRBJ2-3, is DAMVIQNPRYQVTQFGKPVTLSCSQTLNHNVMYWYQQKSSQAPKLLFHYYDKDFNNEADTPDNFQSRRPNTSFCFLDIRSPGLGDTAMYLCATSRERGDGTDTQYFGPGTRLTVL.

This clone came up a few times. The chain has TRBV6-4 and TRBJ2-1; 16 bases align to TRBD2. J was trimmed by 8 bases and V by 3 bases; bases with no gene match: 1. The CDR3 runs to 15 residues. CDR1 and CDR2 (germline): MRHNA, SNTAGT. CDR3 bases: TGTGCCAGCAGTGAGGGACTAGCGGGGGGGCATGAGCAGTTCTTC. Translating gives CASSEGLAGGHEQFF.

This clone was observed a single time. The V and J genes are TRBV6-6 and TRBJ2-2, with D perhaps TRBD2 (6 bases). The V end lost 6 bases, the J end lost 4 bases, and 18 bases lay between the germline ends. Germline V lookup: CDR1 MNHNY, CDR2 SVGAGI (reference sequence). This CDR3 comprises 16 residues. DNA of the CDR3: TGTGCCAGCAGCTTAAACTCGGAGGGGTTCACCGGGGAGCTGTTTTTT. It translates to CASSLNSEGFTGELFF.

For the CDR3, the DNA is TGTGCCAGCAGCTTACTCAGGAGTAGTGCAGATACGCAGTATTTT. Residues: CASSLLRSSADTQYF. This chain connects TRBV7-2 to TRBJ2-3, with D uncertain. The CDR3 sequence is 15 residues long. V dropped 2 bases and J dropped 4 bases, with 13 bases sitting between them. The germline CDR1 and CDR2 sequences are SGHTA and FQGNSA.

The chain combines TRBV19 with TRBJ1-4; tentative D call: TRBD1 (5 bases). Germline-derived CDR1 and CDR2 are LNHDA and SQIVND (reference sequence). The length of the CDR3 is 15 residues. V lost 1 base and J 4 bases, leaving 10 bases between the germline ends. The CDR3 DNA follows: TGTGCCAGTAGTATAGGGGACTGGATTAATGAAAAACTGTTTTTT. It translates to CASSIGDWINEKLFF.

This chain's CDR3 is CASSFRDNSRAANVLTF. The DNA for the CDR3 is TGTGCCAGCAGCTTCCGGGACAACTCGAGGGCGGCCAACGTCCTGACTTTC. The chain uses TRBV7-9 and TRBJ2-6; tentative D call: TRBD1 (6 bases). Trimming stripped 3 bases from V and 6 bases from J, with 18 bases between. CDR1 is SEHNR and CDR2 is FQNEAQ in the germline V gene (reference sequence). This CDR3 is built from 17 residues.

This clone was counted a few times. The chain uses TRBV4-3 and TRBJ1-1; 10 bases agree with TRBD1. The CDR3 is 14 amino acids. Germline V lookup: CDR1 LGHNA, CDR2 YSLEER. J gave up 5 bases and V 4 bases, and 4 bases lay outside the gene matches. In DNA, the CDR3 is TGCGCCAGCAGCCGAGGGACAGGGGTAACTGAAGCTTTCTTT. Its translation: CASSRGTGVTEAFF.